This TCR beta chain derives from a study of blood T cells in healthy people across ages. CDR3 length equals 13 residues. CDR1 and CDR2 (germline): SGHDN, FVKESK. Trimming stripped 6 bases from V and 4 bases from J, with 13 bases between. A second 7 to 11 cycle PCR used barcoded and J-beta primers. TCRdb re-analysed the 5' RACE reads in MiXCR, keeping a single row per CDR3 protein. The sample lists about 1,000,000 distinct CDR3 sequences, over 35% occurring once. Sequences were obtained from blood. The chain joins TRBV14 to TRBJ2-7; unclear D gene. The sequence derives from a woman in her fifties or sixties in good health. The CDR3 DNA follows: TGTGCCAGCAGTCGCACACGGTGGTACGAGCAGTACTTC. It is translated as CASSRTRWYEQYF.